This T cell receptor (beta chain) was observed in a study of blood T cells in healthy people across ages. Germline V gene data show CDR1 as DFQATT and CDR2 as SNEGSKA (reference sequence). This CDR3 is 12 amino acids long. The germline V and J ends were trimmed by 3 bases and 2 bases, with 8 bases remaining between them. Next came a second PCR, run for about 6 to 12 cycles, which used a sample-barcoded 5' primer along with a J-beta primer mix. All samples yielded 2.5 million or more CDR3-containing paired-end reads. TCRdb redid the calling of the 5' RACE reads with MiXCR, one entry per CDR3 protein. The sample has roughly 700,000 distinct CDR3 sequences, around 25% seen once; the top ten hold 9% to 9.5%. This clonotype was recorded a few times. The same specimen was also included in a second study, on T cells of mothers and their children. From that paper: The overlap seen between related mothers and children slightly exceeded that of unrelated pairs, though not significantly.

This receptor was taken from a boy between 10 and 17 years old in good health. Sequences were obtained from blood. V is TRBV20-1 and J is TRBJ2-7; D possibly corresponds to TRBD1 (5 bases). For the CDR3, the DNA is TGCAGTGCTAGCTCACAGGCCTACGAGCAGTACTTC. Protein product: CSASSQAYEQYF.